Sequencing of this T cell receptor (beta chain) was carried out in a study of T cell repertoires in cytomegalovirus infection. TCRdb redid the calling of the reads with MiXCR, one entry per CDR3 protein. The table lists 900,000 to 950,000 distinct CDR3 sequences, around a third of them singletons. CDR3 length equals 15 residues. Germline V gene data show CDR1 as SGHTA and CDR2 as FQGNSA. Trimming left V 3 bases short and J 1 base short, with 12 bases between. This clonotype was seen ten or more times. Its matching antigen is unknown. This chain links TRBV7-2 with TRBJ1-2; perhaps TRBD1 as D (5 bases). The clonotype comes from a human donor in good health (CMV status not recorded). Some clones in this sample may be carry-over from other donors' samples. The source was cultured CD8+ T cells from PBMCs, collected from culture after CMV antigen stimulation. In DNA, the CDR3 is TGTGCCAGCAGCTTTCGTGGGACGGTTAACTATGGCTACACCTTC. Protein: CASSFRGTVNYGYTF.